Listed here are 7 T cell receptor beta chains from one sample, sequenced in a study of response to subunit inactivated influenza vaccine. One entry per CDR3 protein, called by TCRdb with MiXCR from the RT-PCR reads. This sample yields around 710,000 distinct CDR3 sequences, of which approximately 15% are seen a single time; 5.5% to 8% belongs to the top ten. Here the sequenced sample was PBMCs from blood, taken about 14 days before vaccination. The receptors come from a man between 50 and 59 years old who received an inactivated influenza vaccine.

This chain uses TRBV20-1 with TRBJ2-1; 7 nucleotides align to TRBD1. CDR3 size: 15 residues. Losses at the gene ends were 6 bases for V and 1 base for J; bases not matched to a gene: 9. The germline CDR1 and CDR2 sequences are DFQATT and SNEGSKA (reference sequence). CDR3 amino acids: CSAQGGRGSYNEQFF. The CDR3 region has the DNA TGCAGTGCACAGGGCGGCAGGGGGTCCTACAATGAGCAGTTCTTC.

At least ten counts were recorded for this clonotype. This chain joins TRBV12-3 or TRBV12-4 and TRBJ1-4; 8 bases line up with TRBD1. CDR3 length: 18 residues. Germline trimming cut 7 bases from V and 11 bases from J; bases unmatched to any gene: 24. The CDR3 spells CASIHDSSFGTGRRKLFF. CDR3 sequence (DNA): TGTGCCAGCATCCACGATTCCTCTTTCGGGACAGGAAGGCGGAAACTGTTTTTT.

CDR3 sequence reads: CASSQYRTGPHEQYF. Written as DNA, the CDR3 is TGTGCCAGCAGCCAATACAGGACAGGGCCCCACGAGCAGTACTTC. The chain links TRBV14 to TRBJ2-7, with 8 bases matching TRBD1. This CDR3 is 15 amino acids long. Germline loops: CDR1 SGHDN, CDR2 FVKESK. The trim removed 2 bases at V and 5 bases at J, leaving 8 bases unmatched.

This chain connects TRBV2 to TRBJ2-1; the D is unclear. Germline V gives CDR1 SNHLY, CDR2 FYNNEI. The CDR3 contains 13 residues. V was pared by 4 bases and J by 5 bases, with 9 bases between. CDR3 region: CASSVYSNNEQFF. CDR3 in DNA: TGTGCCAGCAGTGTGTACAGTAACAATGAGCAGTTCTTC. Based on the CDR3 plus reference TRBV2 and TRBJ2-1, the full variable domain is EPEVTQTPSHQVTQMGQEVILRCVPISNHLYFYWYRQILGQKVEFLVSFYNNEISEKSEIFDDQFSVERPDGSNFTLKIRSTKLEDSAMYFCASSVYSNNEQFFGPGTRLTVL.

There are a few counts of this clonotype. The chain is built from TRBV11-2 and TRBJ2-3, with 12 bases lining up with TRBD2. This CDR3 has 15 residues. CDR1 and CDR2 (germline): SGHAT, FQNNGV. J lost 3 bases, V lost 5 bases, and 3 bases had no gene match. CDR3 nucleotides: TGTGCCAGCAGCATGACTAGCGGGAGAACAGATACGCAGTATTTT. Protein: CASSMTSGRTDTQYF.

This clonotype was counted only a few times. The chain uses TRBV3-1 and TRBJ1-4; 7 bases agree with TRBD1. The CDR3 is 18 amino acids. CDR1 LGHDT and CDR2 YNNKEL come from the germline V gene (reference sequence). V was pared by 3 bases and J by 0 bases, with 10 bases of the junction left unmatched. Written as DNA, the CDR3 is TGTGCCAGCAGCCACGGGACAGTCACAATCGCAACTAATGAAAAACTGTTTTTT. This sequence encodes CASSHGTVTIATNEKLFF.

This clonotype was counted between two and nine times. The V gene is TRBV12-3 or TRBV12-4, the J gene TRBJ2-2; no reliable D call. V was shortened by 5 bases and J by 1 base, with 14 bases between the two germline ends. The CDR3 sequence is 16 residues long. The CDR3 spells CASSPRPGQNTGELFF. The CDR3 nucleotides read TGTGCCAGCAGTCCGAGACCGGGCCAGAACACCGGGGAGCTGTTTTTT.